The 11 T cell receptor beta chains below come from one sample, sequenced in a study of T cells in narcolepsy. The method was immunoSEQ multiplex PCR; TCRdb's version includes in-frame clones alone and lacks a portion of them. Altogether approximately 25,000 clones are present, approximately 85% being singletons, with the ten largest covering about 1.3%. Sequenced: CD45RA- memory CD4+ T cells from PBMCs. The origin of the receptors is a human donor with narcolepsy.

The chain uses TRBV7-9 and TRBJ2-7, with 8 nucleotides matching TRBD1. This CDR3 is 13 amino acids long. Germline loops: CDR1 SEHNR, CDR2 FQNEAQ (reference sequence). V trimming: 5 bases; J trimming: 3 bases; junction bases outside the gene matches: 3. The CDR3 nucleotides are TGTGCCAGCAGCCTTGACAGGGGCTACGAGCAGTACTTC. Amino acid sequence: CASSLDRGYEQYF.

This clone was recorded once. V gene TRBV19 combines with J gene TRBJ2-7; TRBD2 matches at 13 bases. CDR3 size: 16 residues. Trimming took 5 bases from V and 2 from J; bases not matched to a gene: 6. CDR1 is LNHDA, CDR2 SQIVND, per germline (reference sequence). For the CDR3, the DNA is TGTGCCAGTAGTCCCCTCGGGACTAGCGGGACCTACGAGCAGTACTTC. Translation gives CASSPLGTSGTYEQYF.

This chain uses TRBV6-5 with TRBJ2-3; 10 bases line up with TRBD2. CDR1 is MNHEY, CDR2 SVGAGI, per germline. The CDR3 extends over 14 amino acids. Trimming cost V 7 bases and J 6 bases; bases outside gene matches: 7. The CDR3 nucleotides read TGTGCCAGCACAGAAGCGGGAGGGGGTGATACGCAGTATTTT. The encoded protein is CASTEAGGGDTQYF.

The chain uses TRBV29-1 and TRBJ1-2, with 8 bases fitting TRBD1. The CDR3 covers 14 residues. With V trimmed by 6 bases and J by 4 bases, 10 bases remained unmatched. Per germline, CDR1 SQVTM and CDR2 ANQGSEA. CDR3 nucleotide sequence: TGCAGCGTAAAACGAGACAGGGGTGGCTATGGCTACACCTTC. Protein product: CSVKRDRGGYGYTF.

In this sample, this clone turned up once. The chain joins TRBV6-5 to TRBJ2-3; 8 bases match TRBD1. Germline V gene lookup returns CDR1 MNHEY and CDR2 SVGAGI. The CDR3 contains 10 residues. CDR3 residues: CATGVETQYF. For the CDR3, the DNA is TGTGCGACAGGGGTTGAGACGCAGTATTTT.

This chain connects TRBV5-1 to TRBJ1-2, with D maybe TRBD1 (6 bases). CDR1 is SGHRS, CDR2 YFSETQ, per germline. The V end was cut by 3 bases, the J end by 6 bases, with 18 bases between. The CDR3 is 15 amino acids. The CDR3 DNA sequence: TGCGCCAGCAGCTACGGGACACTCATCCCAGATGGCTACACCTTC. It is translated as CASSYGTLIPDGYTF.

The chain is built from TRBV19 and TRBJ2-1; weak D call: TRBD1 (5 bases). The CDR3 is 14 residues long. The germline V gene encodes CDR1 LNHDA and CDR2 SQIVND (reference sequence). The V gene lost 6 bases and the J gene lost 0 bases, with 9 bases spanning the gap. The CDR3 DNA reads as TGTGCCAGTAGAAAAGGGGACTCCTACAATGAGCAGTTCTTC. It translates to CASRKGDSYNEQFF.

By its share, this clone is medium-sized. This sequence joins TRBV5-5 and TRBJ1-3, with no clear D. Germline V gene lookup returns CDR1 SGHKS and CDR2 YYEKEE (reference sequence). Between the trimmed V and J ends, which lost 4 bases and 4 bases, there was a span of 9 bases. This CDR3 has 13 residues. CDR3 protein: CASSRTDGNTIYF. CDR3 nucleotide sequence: TGTGCCAGCAGCAGAACAGACGGAAACACCATATATTTT.

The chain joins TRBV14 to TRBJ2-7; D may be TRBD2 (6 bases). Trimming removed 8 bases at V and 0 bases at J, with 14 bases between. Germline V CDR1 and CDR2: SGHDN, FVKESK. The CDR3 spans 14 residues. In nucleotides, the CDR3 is TGTGCCAGCGGCTGGGGAGGCAGCTCCTACGAGCAGTACTTC. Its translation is CASGWGGSSYEQYF.

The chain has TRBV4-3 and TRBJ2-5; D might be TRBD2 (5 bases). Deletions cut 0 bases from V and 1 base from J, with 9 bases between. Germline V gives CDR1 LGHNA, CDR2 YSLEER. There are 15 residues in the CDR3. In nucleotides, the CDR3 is TGCGCCAGCAGCCAAGAGCCTAGCATCCAAGAGACCCAGTACTTC. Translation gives CASSQEPSIQETQYF.

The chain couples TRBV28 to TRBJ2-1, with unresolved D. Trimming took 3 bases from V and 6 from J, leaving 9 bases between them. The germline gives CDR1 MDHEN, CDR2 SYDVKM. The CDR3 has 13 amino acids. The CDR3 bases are TGTGCCAGCAGTTTGGCCTCCATCAATGAGCAGTTCTTC. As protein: CASSLASINEQFF.